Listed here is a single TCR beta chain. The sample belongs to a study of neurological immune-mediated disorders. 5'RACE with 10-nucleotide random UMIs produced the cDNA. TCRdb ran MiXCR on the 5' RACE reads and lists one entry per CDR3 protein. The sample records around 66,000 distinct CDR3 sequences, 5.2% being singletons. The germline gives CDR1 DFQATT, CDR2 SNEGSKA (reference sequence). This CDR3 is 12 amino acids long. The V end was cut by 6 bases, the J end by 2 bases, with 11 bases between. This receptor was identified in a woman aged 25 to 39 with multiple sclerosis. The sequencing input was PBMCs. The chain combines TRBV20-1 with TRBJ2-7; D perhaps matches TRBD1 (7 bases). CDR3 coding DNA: TGCAGTGCGCGGGACAGAGCCTACGAGCAGTACTTC. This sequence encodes CSARDRAYEQYF.